Following are 30 T cell receptor beta chains from one sample sequenced in a study of vaccination effects on CD4 cells after COVID-19. These receptors' antigens are unknown. ViraFEST used viral peptide pools to expand antigen-specific CD4+ T cells before sequencing. Culture proceeded for about 11 days, and CD4+ T cells were then isolated. The healthy vaccine recipients, who had no prior SARS-CoV-2 infection, showed negative nucleocapsid antibodies. TCRdb's copy holds only in-frame clones and misses some; the assay was immunoSEQ multiplex PCR. The sample shows some 60,000 clones, approximately 79% of them seen only once. The material was CD4+ T cells from PBMCs cultured with HCoV-NL63 spike peptides, obtained before COVID-19 vaccination. The receptor set was obtained from a human donor who received a COVID-19 vaccine.

J is TRBJ1-2 and V is TRBV5-1, with a possible D match to TRBD1 (6 bases). This CDR3 is 14 amino acids long. V lost 2 bases, J lost 8 bases, and 16 bases lay in between. Germline assignment: CDR1 SGHRS and CDR2 YFSETQ. The CDR3 DNA sequence: TGCGCCAGCAGCTTCTCGGACAGCACGGGGGGCTACACCTTC. It yields the protein CASSFSDSTGGYTF. Full variable domain (remainder filled in from reference TRBV5-1 and TRBJ1-2): KAGVTQTPRYLIKTRGQQVTLSCSPISGHRSVSWYQQTPGQGLQFLFEYFSETQRNKGNFPGRFSGRQFSNSRSEMNVSTLELGDSALYLCASSFSDSTGGYTFGSGTRLTVV.

DNA of the CDR3: TGTGCCACTCAACATTTTCAGGGGCACCAACTTAACTATGGCTACACCTTC. Protein product: CATQHFQGHQLNYGYTF. The chain joins TRBV28 to TRBJ1-2, with TRBD1 as a possible D gene (6 bases). Trimming took off 10 bases at V and 1 base at J, with 25 bases between the two ends. This CDR3 has 17 amino acids. The germline CDR1 and CDR2 sequences are MDHEN and SYDVKM.

The chain recombines TRBV6-6 with TRBJ1-2; the D gene is possibly TRBD1 (6 bases). The CDR3 sequence is 11 residues long. Between the trimmed V and J ends, which lost 7 bases and 3 bases, there was a span of 6 bases. Per the germline V gene, CDR1 is MNHNY and CDR2 is SVGAGI (reference sequence). CDR3 in DNA: TGTGCCAGCAAGGGGGACTATGGCTACACCTTC. Translated, it gives CASKGDYGYTF.

The chain carries TRBV6-4 and TRBJ1-5; D not certain. The germline V and J ends were trimmed by 5 bases and 6 bases, with 11 bases remaining between them. There are 13 residues in the CDR3. Germline V gene data show CDR1 as MRHNA and CDR2 as SNTAGT. The chain's CDR3 is CASSPTHGQPQHF. The DNA for the CDR3 is TGTGCCAGCAGTCCCACACACGGTCAGCCCCAGCATTTT.

The chain employs TRBV10-3 and TRBJ2-3; TRBD1 matches at 7 bases. Germline assignment: CDR1 ENHRY and CDR2 SYGVKD. The CDR3 has 16 amino acids. V trimming: 5 bases; J trimming: 1 base; junction bases outside the gene matches: 9. The CDR3 reads CAISFNTGTGTDTQYF. CDR3 DNA sequence: TGTGCCATCAGTTTTAATACCGGGACAGGCACAGATACGCAGTATTTT.

This chain connects TRBV15 to TRBJ1-5; tentatively, D is TRBD1 (5 bases). Germline CDR1 is LNHNV and CDR2 is YYDKDF (reference sequence). Trimming cost V 5 bases and J 4 bases, with 9 bases left between them. This CDR3 has 13 residues. CDR3 amino acids: CATSVQGNQPQHF. DNA of the CDR3: TGTGCCACCAGCGTGCAGGGTAATCAGCCCCAGCATTTT. Together with reference TRBV15 and TRBJ1-5, the CDR3 gives the full variable domain: DAMVIQNPRYQVTQFGKPVTLSCSQTLNHNVMYWYQQKSSQAPKLLFHYYDKDFNNEADTPDNFQSRRPNTSFCFLDIRSPGLGDTAMYLCATSVQGNQPQHFGDGTRLSIL.

This clone is a singleton in its sample. The genes are TRBV19 and TRBJ2-7; perhaps TRBD1 as D (5 bases). The CDR3 is 14 residues long. The germline V gene encodes CDR1 LNHDA and CDR2 SQIVND (reference sequence). Between the trimmed V and J ends, which lost 4 bases and 5 bases, there was a span of 15 bases. The CDR3 loop reads CASSRTFQGDEQYV. CDR3 nucleotides: TGTGCCAGTAGTAGAACATTCCAGGGTGACGAGCAGTACGTC.

The rearrangement joins TRBV6-5 to TRBJ2-7; no clear D. This CDR3 has 14 amino acids. The V end was cut by 6 bases, the J end by 0 bases, with 12 bases between. CDR1 and CDR2 from the germline V gene are MNHEY and SVGAGI. CDR3 region: CASRLSLHSYEQYV. DNA for the CDR3: TGTGCCAGCAGGCTATCCTTGCACTCCTACGAGCAGTACGTC.

J is TRBJ2-5 and V is TRBV12-5; the match to TRBD2 covers 7 bases. The junction had 14 bases not matched to a gene; V was cut back by 5 bases and J by 5 bases. In germline, CDR1 is LGHNT, CDR2 FRNRAP. The CDR3 sequence is 16 residues long. CDR3 bases: TGTGCTAGTGGTACTGCCACGACTAGCTACGCGGAGACCCAGTACTTC. Protein product: CASGTATTSYAETQYF.

This chain uses TRBV9 with TRBJ2-3; D may be TRBD1 (8 bases). Germline V CDR1 and CDR2: SGDLS, YYNGEE. Trimming left V 6 bases short and J 2 bases short, with 16 bases between. The CDR3 has 15 residues. The DNA for the CDR3 is TGTGCCAGCACCCATACAGGGGGGGCCACAGATACGCAGTATTTT. It is translated as CASTHTGGATDTQYF.

This rearrangement joins TRBV25-1 to TRBJ2-3, with D maybe TRBD1 (6 bases). This CDR3 is 14 amino acids long. Trimming pared 5 bases from V and 3 bases from J, leaving 12 bases between. Germline-derived CDR1 and CDR2 are MGHDK and SYGVNS. CDR3 sequence (DNA): TGTGCCAGCAGTAAGTACAGGGATACAGATACGCAGTATTTT. This encodes CASSKYRDTDTQYF.

The chain links TRBV18 to TRBJ1-3, with no clear D. The CDR3 covers 15 residues. V lost 1 base and J 0 bases, leaving 7 bases between the germline ends. Germline loops: CDR1 KGHSH, CDR2 LQKENI. The CDR3 nucleotides read TGTGCCAGCTCACCACAGACCAGCTCTGGAAACACCATATATTTT. Amino acids: CASSPQTSSGNTIYF.

The V and J genes are TRBV7-2 and TRBJ1-6; D remains unclear. CDR3 size: 12 residues. Germline CDR1 is SGHTA and CDR2 is FQGNSA. V was shortened by 6 bases and J by 13 bases, with 13 bases between the two germline ends. Here the CDR3 reads CASRRGATPLHF. The CDR3, as DNA: TGTGCCAGCAGACGGGGAGCTACGCCCCTCCACTTT.

The sample holds one count of this clone. The CDR3 DNA follows: TGTGCTAGTGCAACACTCACGAACACTGAAGCTTTCTTT. Its protein is CASATLTNTEAFF. V gene TRBV12-5 combines with J gene TRBJ1-1, with D uncertain. The germline CDR1 and CDR2 sequences are LGHNT and FRNRAP. Trimming took 7 bases from V and 1 from J, leaving 10 bases between them. The CDR3 is made up of 13 amino acids. Using reference TRBV12-5 and TRBJ1-1 for the parts outside the CDR3, the full variable domain is DARVTQTPRHKVTEMGQEVTMRCQPILGHNTVFWYRQTMMQGLELLAYFRNRAPLDDSGMPKDRFSAEMPDATLATLKIQPSEPRDSAVYFCASATLTNTEAFFGQGTRLTVV.

The chain links TRBV9 to TRBJ2-5; D might be TRBD1 or TRBD2, each matching 5 bases. The germline gives CDR1 SGDLS, CDR2 YYNGEE. Trimming cost V 0 bases and J 2 bases, with 17 bases left between them. The CDR3 covers 17 residues. CDR3 DNA: TGTGCCAGCAGCGTAGACGAGGGACGAACCTCACAAGAGACCCAGTACTTC. The encoded protein is CASSVDEGRTSQETQYF.

This clone was seen more than once but under ten times. This chain uses TRBV6-1 with TRBJ1-6; 7 bases are shared with TRBD1. This CDR3 has 14 residues. After removal of 2 bases from V and 10 bases from J, the junction contained 5 bases not matched to a gene. Germline values: CDR1 MNHNS, CDR2 SASEGT. CDR3 amino acids: CASSEQGDGSPLHF. The CDR3 coding sequence is TGTGCCAGCAGTGAACAGGGGGACGGATCACCCCTCCACTTT.

The chain couples TRBV2 to TRBJ1-5; 8 nucleotides align to TRBD1. CDR1 and CDR2 (germline): SNHLY, FYNNEI. V lost 3 bases and J lost 2; bases outside the gene matches: 3. The CDR3 runs 15 residues. The CDR3 spells CASSETGVGNQPQHF. The DNA for the CDR3 is TGTGCCAGCAGTGAGACAGGGGTGGGCAATCAGCCCCAGCATTTT.

This rearrangement joins TRBV5-8 to TRBJ1-5; D gene unclear. This CDR3 has 15 amino acids. Per the germline V gene, CDR1 is SGHTS and CDR2 is YDEGEE. Trimming took 3 bases from V and 9 from J, leaving 19 bases between them. Written as DNA, the CDR3 is TGTGCCAGCAGCTCCCCGACGGATTACTCGTCGCCCCAGCATTTT. Its translation: CASSSPTDYSSPQHF. Full variable domain (rest looked up from reference TRBV5-8 and TRBJ1-5): EAGVTQSPTHLIKTRGQQATLRCSPISGHTSVYWYQQALGLGLQFLLWYDEGEERNRGNFPPRFSGRQFPNYSSELNVNALELEDSALYLCASSSPTDYSSPQHFGDGTRLSIL.

The genes are TRBV4-3 and TRBJ2-3; possible D gene TRBD2, 6 bases. Germline V CDR1 and CDR2: LGHNA, YSLEER. This CDR3 is built from 14 residues. V shed 2 bases and J shed 6 bases, with 12 bases lying between them. The CDR3 DNA sequence: TGCGCCAGCAGCCAAAGCGGAACTAGCGATACGCAGTATTTT. This encodes CASSQSGTSDTQYF.

The rearrangement joins TRBV19 to TRBJ2-5; 7 positions agree with TRBD2. CDR1 and CDR2 from the germline V gene are LNHDA and SQIVND (reference sequence). The V gene end was trimmed by 3 bases and the J gene end by 4 bases; junction bases not matched to a gene: 5. The CDR3 contains 14 residues. The CDR3 sequence: CASSIRSGAETQYF. In DNA form, the CDR3 reads TGTGCCAGTAGTATTAGAAGCGGGGCAGAGACCCAGTACTTC.

The J gene is TRBJ2-3, the V gene TRBV7-2, with a weak D call TRBD1 (5 bases). V shed 5 bases and J shed 1 base, with 19 bases lying between them. The CDR3 contains 17 residues. Germline V gives CDR1 SGHTA, CDR2 FQGNSA. CDR3 DNA: TGTGCCAGCAGCCCCGGACACAATTTTATCCGCACAGATACGCAGTATTTT. Protein product: CASSPGHNFIRTDTQYF.

The V gene is TRBV5-8, the J gene TRBJ1-1, with D possibly matching TRBD1 (6 bases). Trimming cost V 1 base and J 2 bases, with 15 bases left between them. This CDR3 comprises 16 residues. Germline V gene lookup returns CDR1 SGHTS and CDR2 YDEGEE. The CDR3 is CASSLRGGGRNTEAFF. The DNA of the CDR3 is TGTGCCAGCAGCTTGCGTGGGGGCGGGCGAAACACTGAAGCTTTCTTT.

The J gene is TRBJ2-7, the V gene TRBV2; no reliable D call. V was cut by 2 bases and J by 0 bases, with 5 bases left in between. Germline CDR1 and CDR2: SNHLY and FYNNEI. The CDR3 loop spans 13 amino acids. In DNA form, the CDR3 reads TGTGCCAGCAGTGAATGGAGCTCCTACGAGCAGTACGTC. Protein sequence: CASSEWSSYEQYV.

The chain has TRBV2 and TRBJ2-7; TRBD1 matches at 9 bases. Trimming removed 6 bases from V and 1 base from J; junction bases left unmatched: 7. This CDR3 has 15 residues. Per the germline V gene, CDR1 is SNHLY and CDR2 is FYNNEI. The CDR3 bases are TGTGCCAGCAGCCGGGACAGGGTTGCTTCCTACGAGCAGTACGTC. Its protein is CASSRDRVASYEQYV.

This clone appeared a few times. One end of the junction is discordant with germline, which a read error may explain. V usage is TRBV7-9 and J usage is TRBJ2-6, with D uncertain. This CDR3 is built from 15 residues. In germline, CDR1 is SEHNR, CDR2 FQNEAQ (reference sequence). CDR3: CASSLGNSGANVLTF. Written as DNA, the CDR3 is TGTGCCAGCAGTTTAGGGAACTCTGGGGCCAACGTCCTGACTTTC. The full variable domain, completed using reference TRBV7-9 and TRBJ2-6, is DTGVSQNPRHKITKRGQNVTFRCDPISEHNRLYWYRQTLGQGPEFLTYFQNEAQLEKSRLLSDRFSAERPKGSFSTLEIQRTEQGDSAMYLCASSLGNSGANVLTFGAGSRLTVL.

By share of the sample, this clone is medium-sized. The rearrangement joins TRBV28 to TRBJ2-7; no firm D call. The CDR3 covers 12 residues. In germline, CDR1 is MDHEN, CDR2 SYDVKM. V gave up 4 bases and J gave up 2 bases, with 6 bases separating them. The CDR3 nucleotides read TGTGCCAGCAGTTCCCCCACCTACGAGCAGTACGTC. This gives the protein CASSSPTYEQYV.

V is TRBV15 and J is TRBJ1-1, with a weak D call TRBD1 (5 bases). The germline CDR1 and CDR2 sequences are LNHNV and YYDKDF (reference sequence). The V gene lost 8 bases and the J gene lost 0 bases, with 13 bases spanning the gap. The CDR3 consists of 14 residues. CDR3 bases: TGTGCCACCCGGGCGGGGGTTATGAACACTGAAGCTTTCTTT. This sequence encodes CATRAGVMNTEAFF.

The chain has TRBV2 and TRBJ1-6; D is ambiguous. Trimming pared 1 base from V and 0 bases from J, leaving 4 bases between. This CDR3 spans 15 amino acids. Germline CDR1 and CDR2: SNHLY and FYNNEI. As DNA, the CDR3 is TGTGCCAGCAGTGAAGGGCTCTCCTATAATTCACCCCTCCACTTT. Encoded protein: CASSEGLSYNSPLHF.

In its sample, this clone was seen once. The chain has TRBV5-1 and TRBJ1-1; possible D gene TRBD1, 5 bases. CDR1 and CDR2 (germline): SGHRS, YFSETQ. Trimming took 4 bases from V and 0 from J, leaving 16 bases between them. This CDR3 is built from 16 residues. The CDR3 here is CASSPRDGRMNTEAFF. CDR3 bases: TGCGCCAGCAGCCCACGGGACGGAAGAATGAACACTGAAGCTTTCTTT.

The rearrangement uses TRBV4-1 and TRBJ2-5, with 7 bases aligning to TRBD2. There are 14 residues in the CDR3. V was pared by 3 bases and J by 7 bases, with 8 bases of the junction left unmatched. CDR1 MGHRA and CDR2 YSYEKL come from the germline V gene. The CDR3 here is CASSHPGTGGTQYF. For the CDR3, the DNA is TGCGCCAGCAGCCACCCAGGGACGGGAGGGACCCAGTACTTC.